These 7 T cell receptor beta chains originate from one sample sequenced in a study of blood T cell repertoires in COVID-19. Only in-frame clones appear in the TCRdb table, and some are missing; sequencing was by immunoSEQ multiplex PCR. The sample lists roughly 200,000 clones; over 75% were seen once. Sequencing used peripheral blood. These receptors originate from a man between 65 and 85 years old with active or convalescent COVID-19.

The CDR3 DNA reads as TGCAGTGCTAGTGGGCTAGCGGGGGGTTACGAGCAGTACTTC. Translation: CSASGLAGGYEQYF. This sequence joins TRBV20-1 and TRBJ2-7, with 11 bases fitting TRBD2. This CDR3 comprises 14 residues. Unmatched junction bases numbered 5, after V lost 3 bases and J lost 4 bases. CDR1 is DFQATT, CDR2 SNEGSKA, per germline (reference sequence).

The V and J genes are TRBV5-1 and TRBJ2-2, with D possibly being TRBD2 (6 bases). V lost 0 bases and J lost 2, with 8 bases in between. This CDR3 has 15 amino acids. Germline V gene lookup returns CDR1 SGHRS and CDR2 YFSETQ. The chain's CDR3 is CASSLEGLNTGELFF. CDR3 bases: TGCGCCAGCAGCTTGGAGGGACTCAACACCGGGGAGCTGTTTTTT.

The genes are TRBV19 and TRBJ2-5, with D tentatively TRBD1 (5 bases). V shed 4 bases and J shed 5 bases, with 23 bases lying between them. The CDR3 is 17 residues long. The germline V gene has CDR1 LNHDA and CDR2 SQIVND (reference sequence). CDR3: CASSTPSASRARETQYF. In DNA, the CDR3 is TGTGCCAGTAGTACCCCCAGCGCCTCCAGGGCCAGGGAGACCCAGTACTTC. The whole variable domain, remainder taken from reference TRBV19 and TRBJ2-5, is DGGITQSPKYLFRKEGQNVTLSCEQNLNHDAMYWYRQDPGQGLRLIYYSQIVNDFQKGDIAEGYSVSREKKESFPLTVTSAQKNPTAFYLCASSTPSASRARETQYFGPGTRLLVL.

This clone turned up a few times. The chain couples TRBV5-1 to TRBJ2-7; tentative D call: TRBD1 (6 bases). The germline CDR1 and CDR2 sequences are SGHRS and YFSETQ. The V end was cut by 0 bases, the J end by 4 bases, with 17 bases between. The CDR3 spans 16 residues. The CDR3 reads CASSLDDAGVAYEQYF. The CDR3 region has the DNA TGCGCCAGCAGCTTGGATGATGCAGGGGTAGCGTACGAGCAGTACTTC.

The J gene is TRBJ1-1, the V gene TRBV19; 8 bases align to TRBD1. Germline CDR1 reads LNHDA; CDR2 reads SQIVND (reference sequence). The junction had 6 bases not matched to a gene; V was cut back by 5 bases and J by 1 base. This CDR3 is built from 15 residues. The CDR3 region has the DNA TGTGCCAGTAGTCGACAGGGGCGGGGGAACACTGAAGCTTTCTTT. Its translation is CASSRQGRGNTEAFF.

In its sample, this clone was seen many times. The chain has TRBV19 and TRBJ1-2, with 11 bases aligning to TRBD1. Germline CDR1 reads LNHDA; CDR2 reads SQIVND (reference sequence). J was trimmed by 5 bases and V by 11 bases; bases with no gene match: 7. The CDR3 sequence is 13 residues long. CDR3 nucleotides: TGTGCCTCCAAGGACAGGGGGCATTATGGCTACACCTTC. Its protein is CASKDRGHYGYTF. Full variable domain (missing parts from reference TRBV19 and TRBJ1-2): DGGITQSPKYLFRKEGQNVTLSCEQNLNHDAMYWYRQDPGQGLRLIYYSQIVNDFQKGDIAEGYSVSREKKESFPLTVTSAQKNPTAFYLCASKDRGHYGYTFGSGTRLTVV.

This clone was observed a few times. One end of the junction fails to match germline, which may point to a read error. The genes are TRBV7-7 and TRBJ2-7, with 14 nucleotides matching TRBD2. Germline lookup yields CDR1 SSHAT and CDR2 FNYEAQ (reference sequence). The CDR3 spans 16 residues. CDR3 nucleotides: TGTGCTAGCAGCCCCGGACTAGCGGGAGGCGTGAGAGAGCAGTACTTC. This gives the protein CASSPGLAGGVREQYF.